Included here is one T cell receptor (beta chain) sequence, with context. Antigen unknown. These data originate in a study of vaccination effects on CD4 cells after COVID-19. Study-wide results and caveats: There was only 1 of 255 vaccine-induced clones in healthy vaccinees that cross-reacted with common cold coronaviruses.

The CDR3 contains 15 residues. The trim removed 7 bases at V and 3 bases at J, leaving 3 bases unmatched. Germline V gene data show CDR1 as MNHEY and CDR2 as SVGAGI. TCRdb's table, derived via immunoSEQ multiplex PCR, lists solely in-frame clones and lacks some. There are about 8,900 clones in the sample; about four fifths occur only once, and 10% to 15% lies in the top ten. Using viral peptide pools, the ViraFEST assay grew out antigen-specific CD4+ T cells prior to sequencing. Subsequent to roughly 9 days of culture, CD4+ T cells were isolated. This material consisted of CD4+ T cells from PBMCs cultured with HCoV-229E spike peptides, taken before COVID-19 vaccination. This clonotype was obtained from a human donor who received a COVID-19 vaccine. The chain carries TRBV6-5 and TRBJ2-2; 12 nucleotides align to TRBD2. CDR3 nucleotide sequence: TGTGCCAGCAACCGACTAGCGGGGGACACCGGGGAGCTGTTTTTT. Translating it yields CASNRLAGDTGELFF.